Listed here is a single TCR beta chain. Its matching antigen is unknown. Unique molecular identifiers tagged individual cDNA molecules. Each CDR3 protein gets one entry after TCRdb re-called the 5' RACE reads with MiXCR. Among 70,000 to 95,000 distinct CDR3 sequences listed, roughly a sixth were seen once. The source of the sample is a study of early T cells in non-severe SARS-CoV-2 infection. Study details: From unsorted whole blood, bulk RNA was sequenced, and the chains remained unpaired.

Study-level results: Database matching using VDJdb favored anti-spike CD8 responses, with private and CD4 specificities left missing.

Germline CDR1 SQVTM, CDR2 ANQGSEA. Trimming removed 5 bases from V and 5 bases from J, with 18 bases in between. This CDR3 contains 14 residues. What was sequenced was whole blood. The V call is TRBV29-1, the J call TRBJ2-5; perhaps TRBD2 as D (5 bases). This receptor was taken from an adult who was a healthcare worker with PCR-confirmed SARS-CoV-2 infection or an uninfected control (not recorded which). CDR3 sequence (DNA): TGCAGCGTTCGGCGGGCGGCCAGCCGGGAGACCCAGTACTTC. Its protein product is CSVRRAASRETQYF.